The T cell receptor (beta chain) described here comes from a study of T cell repertoires in cytomegalovirus infection. Across the study: Public TCR beta signatures were indicative of both CMV infection and a matching HLA type. Broader study findings: HLA-C-restricted CMV clonotypes gave the most frequent clonotype in two of eight donors.

TCRdb reprocessed the reads via MiXCR and lists one record per CDR3 protein. The table records 300,000 to 400,000 distinct CDR3 sequences, around 25% of them present only once. The germline gives CDR1 MNHNS, CDR2 SASEGT. CDR3 length equals 15 residues. The V and J ends lost 6 bases and 10 bases, in that order; junction bases with no gene match: 6. This clonotype has ten or more counts. Its antigen is not identified. Sequenced here: cultured PBMCs, sampled from culture after CMV antigen stimulation. V is TRBV6-1 and J is TRBJ2-1, with 16 bases aligning to TRBD2. The sequence was obtained from a human donor in good health (CMV status not recorded). Some clones in this sample may be carry-over from other donors' samples. DNA of the CDR3: TGTGCCAGCAGCGGGACTAGCGGGAGGGCCCGGGAGCAGTTCTTC. The encoded protein is CASSGTSGRAREQFF.